This entry lists 15 T cell receptor beta chains sequenced from one sample in a study of shared clonotypes between healthy human individuals. Clones were read by immunoSEQ multiplex PCR, and TCRdb kept only the in-frame ones, dropping some. The data contain about 1.1 million clones, around 77% of them singletons. The sample was memory CD4+ T cells from PBMCs. This sample's subset: CD45RA-negative fraction. Every receptor here comes from a man younger than 35 in good health. Some clones in this sample may be carry-over from other donors' samples.

This sequence joins TRBV5-6 and TRBJ2-5; maybe TRBD1 (6 bases). Trimming removed 7 bases at V and 6 bases at J, with 19 bases between. The CDR3 length is 14 residues. CDR1 SGHDT and CDR2 YYEEEE come from the germline V gene. Here the CDR3 DNA reads TGTGCCAGCGGGGCCGTGGGGGCTAGGAAGACCCAGTACTTC. It encodes CASGAVGARKTQYF.

V usage is TRBV5-6 and J usage is TRBJ1-2; no reliable D call. V gave up 0 bases and J gave up 4 bases, with 10 bases separating them. CDR3 length equals 14 residues. Germline V lookup: CDR1 SGHDT, CDR2 YYEEEE. In DNA, the CDR3 is TGTGCCAGCAGCTTGGACGGGTACGGCTATGGCTACACCTTC. Residues: CASSLDGYGYGYTF.

The chain employs TRBV30 and TRBJ1-4; no firm D call. V gave up 7 bases and J gave up 10 bases, with 16 bases separating them. There are 12 residues in the CDR3. Germline V lookup: CDR1 GTSNPN, CDR2 SVGIG (reference sequence). The CDR3 nucleotides read TGTGCCTCCCGGCGCCCGGTCGGAAAACTGTTTTTT. It translates to CASRRPVGKLFF. The whole variable domain, remainder taken from reference TRBV30 and TRBJ1-4, is SQTIHQWPATLVQPVGSPLSLECTVEGTSNPNLYWYRQAAGRGLQLLFYSVGIGQISSEVPQNLSASRPQDRQFILSSKKLLLSDSGFYLCASRRPVGKLFFGSGTQLSVL.

The CDR3 loop reads CAWTAAGSAAFTYTF. For the CDR3, the DNA is TGTGCCTGGACCGCGGCAGGGAGTGCCGCTTTTACCTACACCTTC. This rearrangement joins TRBV30 to TRBJ1-2; weak D call: TRBD1 (5 bases). Trimming shortened V by 4 bases and J by 10 bases, and 25 bases separated the two germline ends. CDR1 is GTSNPN, CDR2 SVGIG, per germline (reference sequence). This CDR3 region has 15 residues.

This clone was observed once. This rearrangement joins TRBV5-1 to TRBJ2-7, with 7 nucleotides matching TRBD2. Germline CDR1 and CDR2: SGHRS and YFSETQ. CDR3 length: 17 amino acids. V was pared by 0 bases and J by 4 bases, with 13 bases of the junction left unmatched. The CDR3 is CASSLAHGGSGEYEQYF. Written as DNA, the CDR3 is TGCGCCAGCAGCTTGGCCCACGGCGGGAGTGGAGAATACGAGCAGTACTTC.

The chain uses TRBV28 and TRBJ2-7; D perhaps matches TRBD2 (6 bases). This CDR3 is built from 12 residues. Germline V gene lookup returns CDR1 MDHEN and CDR2 SYDVKM. Trimming took 1 base from V and 9 from J, leaving 10 bases between them. The CDR3 region is CASSLSWGGQYF. DNA of the CDR3: TGTGCCAGCAGTTTATCCTGGGGAGGGCAGTACTTC.

CDR3 nucleotides: TGCGCCAGCAGCTTGGTAGCTAGCGGGAGCCCCTCCTACGAGCAGTACTTC. This sequence encodes CASSLVASGSPSYEQYF. The chain uses TRBV5-1 and TRBJ2-7; 10 nucleotides match TRBD2. With 0 bases clipped from V and 0 bases from J, the junction kept 6 bases outside the gene matches. The germline CDR1 and CDR2 sequences are SGHRS and YFSETQ. This CDR3 is built from 17 residues.

V gene TRBV7-7 combines with J gene TRBJ2-1; 8 nucleotides match TRBD1. Germline V lookup: CDR1 SSHAT, CDR2 FNYEAQ (reference sequence). The CDR3 has 15 residues. Losses at the gene ends were 5 bases for V and 8 bases for J; bases not matched to a gene: 11. This CDR3 is CASSVSTGVGDEQFF. In DNA, the CDR3 is TGTGCCAGCAGCGTCTCGACAGGGGTCGGCGATGAGCAGTTCTTC.

This clone has a single count. The V call is TRBV30, the J call TRBJ2-1; 12 bases line up with TRBD2. The germline gives CDR1 GTSNPN, CDR2 SVGIG (reference sequence). The CDR3 runs 17 residues. V trimming: 2 bases; J trimming: 4 bases; junction bases outside the gene matches: 9. The CDR3 coding sequence is TGTGCCTGGAGTCGAACAAGGACTAGCGGGATTTACAATGAGCAGTTCTTC. Translated: CAWSRTRTSGIYNEQFF.

A remark on this clone: Other DNA sequences within the sample encode an identical CDR3. The chain uses TRBV2 and TRBJ1-1, with a tentative D call TRBD1 (5 bases). This CDR3 is 13 amino acids long. Deletions cut 6 bases from V and 1 base from J, with 9 bases between. Per germline, CDR1 SNHLY and CDR2 FYNNEI. In DNA form, the CDR3 reads TGTGCCAGCAGCGCTCAGGGGAACACTGAAGCTTTCTTT. Its translation: CASSAQGNTEAFF.

The rearrangement links TRBV4-1 to TRBJ1-1, with 8 bases aligning to TRBD1. Germline V CDR1 and CDR2: MGHRA, YSYEKL. The CDR3 spans 16 residues. Trimming at V came to 4 bases and at J to 4 bases, leaving 11 bases not matched to a gene. For the CDR3, the DNA is TGCGCCAGCAGCCGACCTTCAGGGGGCGCGAGCACTGAAGCTTTCTTT. Its translation is CASSRPSGGASTEAFF.

The chain employs TRBV28 and TRBJ2-1; 13 bases line up with TRBD2. Per germline, CDR1 MDHEN and CDR2 SYDVKM. The V gene end was trimmed by 6 bases and the J gene end by 3 bases; junction bases not matched to a gene: 2. The CDR3 loop spans 15 amino acids. The CDR3 is CASRGLAGNYNEQFF. The CDR3 bases are TGTGCCAGCAGGGGACTAGCGGGAAACTACAATGAGCAGTTCTTC.

The chain employs TRBV4-1 and TRBJ2-5; maybe TRBD2 (5 bases). The CDR3 is made up of 16 amino acids. Trimming shortened V by 0 bases and J by 4 bases, and 15 bases separated the two germline ends. Germline CDR1 and CDR2: MGHRA and YSYEKL. The CDR3 loop is CASSQDKGSWGETQYF. The CDR3 DNA sequence: TGCGCCAGCAGCCAAGATAAAGGGAGTTGGGGAGAGACCCAGTACTTC.

In this sample, this clone turned up once. J is TRBJ1-3 and V is TRBV7-9, with unresolved D. Deletions cut 11 bases from V and 0 bases from J, with 23 bases between. Germline V gives CDR1 SEHNR, CDR2 FQNEAQ (reference sequence). The CDR3 runs 17 residues. CDR3 in amino acids: CAWAWPHPGISGNTIYF. The CDR3 DNA follows: TGTGCCTGGGCGTGGCCCCACCCCGGGATCTCTGGAAACACCATATATTTT.

The chain has TRBV5-1 and TRBJ2-3, with D perhaps matching TRBD2 (6 bases). V lost 4 bases and J lost 2, with 11 bases in between. The CDR3 covers 14 residues. Germline lookup yields CDR1 SGHRS and CDR2 YFSETQ. CDR3 in amino acids: CASSLGLPTDTQYF. The CDR3 DNA is TGCGCCAGCAGCCTGGGACTTCCCACAGATACGCAGTATTTT.